The subject of this entry is one T cell receptor beta chain. What it binds is not known. This sample's time point: pre-treatment baseline. Sampling occurred pretreatment (T0) and at week 3 (W3), after cycle one of checkpoint blockade. This record belongs to a study of blood T cell dynamics during melanoma immunotherapy. Study information: First-line therapy was either pembrolizumab or nivolumab with ipilimumab for metastatic melanoma. Findings and limits, study-wide: It remained unknown if the driving T cell clones were melanoma-specific.

Trimming cost V 5 bases and J 5 bases; bases outside gene matches: 6. The germline V gene has CDR1 LGHNA and CDR2 YNFKEQ. There are 14 residues in the CDR3. Some clones are missing from TCRdb's copy, which holds only in-frame ones; the method was immunoSEQ multiplex PCR. In the table there are approximately 10,000 clones, more than 85% of which are singletons. The receptor was derived from a human donor with melanoma. The chain uses TRBV4-2 and TRBJ2-1, with 7 positions matching TRBD2. The sequences come from blood, collected from a patient treated with checkpoint blockade. The CDR3 DNA reads TGTGCCAGCAGCAGACGCGGGGGAAACAATGAGCAGTTCTTC. It codes for CASSRRGGNNEQFF.